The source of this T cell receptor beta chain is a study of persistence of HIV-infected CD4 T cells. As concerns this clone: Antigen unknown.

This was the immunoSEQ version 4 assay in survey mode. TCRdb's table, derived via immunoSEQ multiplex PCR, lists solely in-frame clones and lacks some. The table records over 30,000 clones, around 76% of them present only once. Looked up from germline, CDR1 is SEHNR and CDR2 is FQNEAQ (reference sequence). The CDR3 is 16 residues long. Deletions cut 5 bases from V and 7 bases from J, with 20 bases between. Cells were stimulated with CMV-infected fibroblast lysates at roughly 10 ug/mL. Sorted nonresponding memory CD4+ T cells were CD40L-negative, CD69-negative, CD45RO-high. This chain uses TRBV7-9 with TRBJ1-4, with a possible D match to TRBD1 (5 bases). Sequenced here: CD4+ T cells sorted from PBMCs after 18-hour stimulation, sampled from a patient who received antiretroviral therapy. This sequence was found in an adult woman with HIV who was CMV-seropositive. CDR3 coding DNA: TGTGCCAGCAGCCCCCTCTGGGGGGTAATGGGTGAAAAACTGTTTTTT. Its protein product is CASSPLWGVMGEKLFF.